The clone carrying this T cell receptor (beta chain) was recorded only once. The data originate from a study of T cell changes during pregnancy in multiple sclerosis. Measured with immunoSEQ multiplex PCR; TCRdb has only the in-frame clones, and not every one. Of roughly 35,000 clones listed, almost 90% were seen once; the top ten hold around 4.4%. V lost 3 bases to trimming and J lost 9 bases, with 15 bases between them. The CDR3 totals 14 residues. Germline V lookup: CDR1 MNHEY, CDR2 SMNVEV (reference sequence). The receptor comes from a female donor with multiple sclerosis, enrolled in a pregnancy study. Sequenced here: CD8+ T cells from peripheral blood mononuclear cells, sampled after pregnancy. V gene TRBV27 combines with J gene TRBJ2-1; maybe TRBD2 (5 bases). CDR3 residues: CASSFGLRGGEQFF. CDR3 bases: TGTGCCAGCAGTTTCGGGCTTCGGGGTGGTGAGCAGTTCTTC.